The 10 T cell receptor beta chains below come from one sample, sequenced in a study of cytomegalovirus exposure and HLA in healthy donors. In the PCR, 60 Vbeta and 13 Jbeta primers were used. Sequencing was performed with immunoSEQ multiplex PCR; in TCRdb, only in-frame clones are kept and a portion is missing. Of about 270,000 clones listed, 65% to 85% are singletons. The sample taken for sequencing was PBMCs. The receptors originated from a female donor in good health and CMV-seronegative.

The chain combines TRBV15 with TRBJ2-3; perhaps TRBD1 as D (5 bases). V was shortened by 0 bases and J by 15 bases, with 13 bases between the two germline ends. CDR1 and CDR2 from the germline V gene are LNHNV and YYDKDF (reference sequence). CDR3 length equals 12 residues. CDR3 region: CATSRDRTREYF. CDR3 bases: TGTGCCACCAGCAGAGATAGGACCAGGGAATATTTT.

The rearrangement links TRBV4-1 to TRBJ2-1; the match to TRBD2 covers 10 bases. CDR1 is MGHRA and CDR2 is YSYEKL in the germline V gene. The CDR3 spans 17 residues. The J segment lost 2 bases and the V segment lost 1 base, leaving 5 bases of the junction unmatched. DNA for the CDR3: TGCGCCAGCAGCCAAGCCCTAGCGGGAGCAACCTACAATGAGCAGTTCTTC. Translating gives CASSQALAGATYNEQFF.

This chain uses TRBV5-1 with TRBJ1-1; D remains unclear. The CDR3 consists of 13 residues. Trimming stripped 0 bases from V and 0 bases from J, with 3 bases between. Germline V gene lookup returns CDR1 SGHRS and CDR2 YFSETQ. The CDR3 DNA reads TGCGCCAGCAGCTTGGTAGTGAACACTGAAGCTTTCTTT. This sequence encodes CASSLVVNTEAFF.

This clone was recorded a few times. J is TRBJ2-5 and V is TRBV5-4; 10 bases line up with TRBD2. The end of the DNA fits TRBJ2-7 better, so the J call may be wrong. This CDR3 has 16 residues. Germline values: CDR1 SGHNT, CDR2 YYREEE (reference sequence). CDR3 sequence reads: CASSQTSGFSSYEQYF. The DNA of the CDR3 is TGTGCCAGCAGCCAGACTAGCGGGTTCAGCTCCTACGAGCAGTACTTC.

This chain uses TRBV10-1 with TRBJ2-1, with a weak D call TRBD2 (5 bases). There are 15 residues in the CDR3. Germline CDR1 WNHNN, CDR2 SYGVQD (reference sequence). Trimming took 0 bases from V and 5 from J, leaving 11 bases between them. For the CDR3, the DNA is TGCGCCAGCAGTGAGTCGAGGACTCAAGACAATGAGCAGTTCTTC. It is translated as CASSESRTQDNEQFF.

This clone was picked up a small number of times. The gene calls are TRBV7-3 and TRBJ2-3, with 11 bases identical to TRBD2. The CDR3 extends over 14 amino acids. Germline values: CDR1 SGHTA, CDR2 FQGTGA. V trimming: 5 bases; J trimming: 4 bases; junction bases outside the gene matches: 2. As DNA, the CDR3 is TGTGCCAGCAGCACGGGACTAGCGGCAGATACGCAGTATTTT. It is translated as CASSTGLAADTQYF.

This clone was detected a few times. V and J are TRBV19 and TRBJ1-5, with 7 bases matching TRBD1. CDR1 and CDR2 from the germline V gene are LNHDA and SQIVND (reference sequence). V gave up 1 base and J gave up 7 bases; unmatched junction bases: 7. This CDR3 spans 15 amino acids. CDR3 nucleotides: TGTGCCAGTAGTATAGTTAGACAGGGAGGCCAGCCCCAGCATTTT. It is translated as CASSIVRQGGQPQHF.

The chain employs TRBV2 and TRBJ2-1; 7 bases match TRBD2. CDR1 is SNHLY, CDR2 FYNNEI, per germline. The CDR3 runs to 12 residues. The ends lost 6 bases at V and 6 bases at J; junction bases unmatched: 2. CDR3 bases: TGTGCCAGCAGGAGACTAGCCAATGAGCAGTTCTTC. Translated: CASRRLANEQFF.

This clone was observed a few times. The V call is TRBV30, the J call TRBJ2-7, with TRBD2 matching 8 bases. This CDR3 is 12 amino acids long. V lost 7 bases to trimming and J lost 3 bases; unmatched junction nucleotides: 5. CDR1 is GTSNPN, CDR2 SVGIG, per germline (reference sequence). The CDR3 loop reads CASASGSYEQYF. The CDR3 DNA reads TGTGCCTCCGCGAGCGGGAGCTACGAGCAGTACTTC.

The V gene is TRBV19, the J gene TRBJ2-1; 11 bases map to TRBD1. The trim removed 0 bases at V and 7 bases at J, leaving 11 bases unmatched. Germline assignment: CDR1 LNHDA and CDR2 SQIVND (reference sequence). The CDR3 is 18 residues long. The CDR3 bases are TGTGCCAGTAGTATAGATGGCTCCGGACAGGGGGCTGGGAATGAGCAGTTCTTC. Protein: CASSIDGSGQGAGNEQFF.